The clone carrying this TCR beta chain was seen a handful of times. The data stem from a study of blood T cell repertoires in COVID-19. Across the study: Acute and convalescent COVID-19 samples came from the United States, Italy and Spain.

The protocol was immunoSEQ multiplex PCR, while the TCRdb copy is restricted to in-frame clones and leaves out a portion. The sample lists tens of thousands of clones, around 74% occurring once. Germline V CDR1 and CDR2: SNHLY, FYNNEI. The CDR3 totals 14 residues. J lost 0 bases, V lost 8 bases, and 6 bases had no gene match. This TCR was recovered from a human donor in a cohort sampled during active COVID-19. The sample comprised peripheral blood. This sequence joins TRBV2 and TRBJ2-7; 8 positions agree with TRBD2. The CDR3 reads CASQLAGVSYEQYF. CDR3 sequence (DNA): TGTGCCAGCCAGCTAGCGGGCGTCTCCTACGAGCAGTACTTC.